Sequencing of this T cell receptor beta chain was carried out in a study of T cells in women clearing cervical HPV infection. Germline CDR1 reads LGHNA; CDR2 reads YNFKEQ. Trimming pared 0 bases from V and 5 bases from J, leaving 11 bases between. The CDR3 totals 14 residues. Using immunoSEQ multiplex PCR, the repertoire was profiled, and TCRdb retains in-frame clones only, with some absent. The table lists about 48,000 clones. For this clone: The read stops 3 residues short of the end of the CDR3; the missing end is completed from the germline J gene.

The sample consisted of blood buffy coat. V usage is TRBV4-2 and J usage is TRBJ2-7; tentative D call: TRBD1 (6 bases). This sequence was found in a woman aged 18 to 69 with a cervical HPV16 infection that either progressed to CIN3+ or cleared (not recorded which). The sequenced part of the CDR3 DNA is TGTGCCAGCAGCCAAGATCAGGACAGAAACGAG. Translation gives CASSQDQDRNE. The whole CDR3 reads CASSQDQDRNEQYF.